Reported below is one T cell receptor beta chain. What it recognizes is unknown. The sample is drawn from a study of cytomegalovirus exposure and HLA in healthy donors. Overall study results and limits: In vitro experiments confirmed that three CMV-associated chains were specific for CMV antigens. The study dropped some indistinguishable V segments, TRBV6-2 and TRBV6-3 among them. Rarity marked most TCR sequences, yet some public TCRs occurred in many donors. In a later analysis, most CMV-associated TCR beta chains appeared HLA-restricted.

60 Vbeta and 13 Jbeta primers were used in PCR. Sequenced by immunoSEQ multiplex PCR; TCRdb stores in-frame clones only, minus some. Among around 120,000 clones, roughly 78% were seen once, and the ten largest hold about 2.6%. The CDR3 sequence is 13 residues long. With 3 bases removed from V and 4 bases from J, the gap between germline ends came to 7 bases. Germline V gene sequence: CDR1 MNHEY, CDR2 SMNVEV (reference sequence). Sequencing was done on a sample of PBMCs. V usage is TRBV27 and J usage is TRBJ1-5; D call uncertain. The origin of this receptor is a man aged 25-45 years in good health and CMV-seronegative. CDR3 DNA: TGTGCCAGCAGTTTCAACTCAAATCAGCCCCAGCATTTT. It is translated as CASSFNSNQPQHF.